The 2 T cell receptor beta chains below come from one sample, sequenced in a study of neoadjuvant anti-PD-1 for oral cavity cancer. The assay was immunoSEQ multiplex PCR, and TCRdb's table has in-frame clones only and misses some. The sample contains over 5,500 clones, around 80% of which appear only once. Specimen: PBMCs, collected before nivolumab (anti-PD-1) treatment. These receptor sequences come from a person between 40 and 79 years old with oral cavity squamous cell carcinoma.

J is TRBJ1-5 and V is TRBV7-2, with TRBD1 matching over 11 bases. V gave up 5 bases and J gave up 6 bases; unmatched junction bases: 9. This CDR3 comprises 16 residues. In germline, CDR1 is SGHTA, CDR2 FQGNSA. CDR3 sequence: CASSPRTGGDGQPQHF. CDR3 sequence (DNA): TGTGCCAGCAGCCCACGGACAGGGGGCGATGGTCAGCCCCAGCATTTT.

This clone was found once. This rearrangement joins TRBV19 to TRBJ2-5, with 8 bases fitting TRBD2. V was pared by 5 bases and J by 5 bases, with 16 bases of the junction left unmatched. The CDR3 is 17 amino acids. CDR1 is LNHDA, CDR2 SQIVND, per germline (reference sequence). The CDR3: CASSHEIPGGKGETQYF. CDR3 in DNA: TGTGCCAGTAGTCACGAAATCCCGGGGGGGAAAGGGGAGACCCAGTACTTC.